This TCR beta chain stems from a study of beta chain features in type 1 diabetes. With regard to this clone: Its antigen remains unknown.

Investigators reverse transcribed all isolated RNA, so they sequenced expressed TCRB transcripts. The data were produced by immunoSEQ multiplex PCR, yet TCRdb's version contains in-frame clones alone and is incomplete. The data contain about 27,000 clones, roughly three fifths of them singletons. The V gene's germline CDR1 is LGHNT and CDR2 FRNRAP. Trimming took 6 bases from V and 4 from J, leaving 15 bases between them. The CDR3 totals 14 residues. Whole-study findings and limits: Type 1 diabetes patients had TCRB CDR3s that were shorter (moderately but significantly so) in all four CD4+ subsets.

This TCR was sampled from a woman aged 18-35 years with type 1 diabetes. Sequencing was performed on Tregs from blood. The chain couples TRBV12-5 to TRBJ2-5; D is possibly TRBD2 (6 bases). The CDR3 nucleotides read TGTGCTAGTGGGCAGAGGGGAGGTGGAGAGACCCAGTACTTC. Its translation: CASGQRGGGETQYF.